This TCR beta chain comes out of a study of blood T cell repertoires in COVID-19. The V end lost 4 bases, the J end lost 8 bases, and 5 bases lay between the germline ends. CDR3 length: 10 amino acids. Sequenced by immunoSEQ multiplex PCR; TCRdb stores in-frame clones only, minus some. Here the sample spans around 200,000 clones, approximately 83% being singletons. This receptor was taken from a man over 45 with active or convalescent COVID-19. The V and J genes are TRBV12-3 or TRBV12-4 and TRBJ1-1; D is uncertain. Material: peripheral blood. CDR3 nucleotides: TGTGCCAGCAGTTGGAGGGAAGCTTTCTTT. Translation gives CASSWREAFF.